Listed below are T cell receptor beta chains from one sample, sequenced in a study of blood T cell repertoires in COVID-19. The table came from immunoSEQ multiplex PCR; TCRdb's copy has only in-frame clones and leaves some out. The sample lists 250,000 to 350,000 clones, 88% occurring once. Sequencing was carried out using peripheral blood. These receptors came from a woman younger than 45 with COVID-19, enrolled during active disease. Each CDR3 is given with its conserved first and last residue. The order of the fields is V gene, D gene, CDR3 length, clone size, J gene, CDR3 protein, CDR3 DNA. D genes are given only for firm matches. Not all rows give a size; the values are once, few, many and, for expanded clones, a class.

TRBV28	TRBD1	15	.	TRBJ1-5	CASSSPDRAGQPQHF	TGTGCCAGCAGTTCCCCCGACAGGGCGGGTCAGCCCCAGCATTTT
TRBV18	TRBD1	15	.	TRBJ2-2	CASSTDRGVTGELFF	TGTGCCAGCTCAACCGACAGGGGTGTAACCGGGGAGCTGTTTTTT
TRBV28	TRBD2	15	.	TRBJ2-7	CASSSLLAGYQEQYF	TGTGCCAGCAGTTCCCTACTAGCGGGATATCAAGAGCAGTACTTC
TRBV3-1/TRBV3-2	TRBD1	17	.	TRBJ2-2	CASSQAGTGGNTGELFF	TGTGCCAGCAGCCAAGCGGGGACAGGGGGGAACACCGGGGAGCTGTTTTTT
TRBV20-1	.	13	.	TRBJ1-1	CSASSPVSTEAFF	TGCAGTGCTAGTAGCCCTGTAAGCACTGAAGCTTTCTTT
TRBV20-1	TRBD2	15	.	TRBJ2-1	CSASSGGSVDQEQFF	TGCAGTGCTAGTTCGGGCGGGAGTGTTGATCAAGAGCAGTTCTTC
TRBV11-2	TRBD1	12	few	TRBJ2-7	CASSQTGFEQYF	TGTGCCAGCAGCCAGACAGGGTTCGAGCAGTACTTC
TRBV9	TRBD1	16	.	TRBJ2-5	CASSSTGQRQLETQYF	TGTGCCAGCAGCTCTACGGGACAGAGGCAACTCGAGACCCAGTACTTC
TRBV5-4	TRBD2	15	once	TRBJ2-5	CASSLGLAGGETQYF	TGTGCCAGCAGCTTGGGACTAGCGGGAGGAGAGACCCAGTACTTC
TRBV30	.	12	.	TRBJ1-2	CAWKKGNYGYTF	TGTGCCTGGAAGAAGGGGAACTATGGCTACACCTTC
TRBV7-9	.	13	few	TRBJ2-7	CASSSDQGWEQYF	TGTGCCAGCAGCTCAGATCAGGGGTGGGAGCAGTACTTC
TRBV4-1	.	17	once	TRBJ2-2	CASSQDPSSADTGELFF	TGCGCCAGCAGCCAAGATCCCTCTAGCGCCGACACCGGGGAGCTGTTTTTT
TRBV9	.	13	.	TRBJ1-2	CASSPDERYGYTF	TGTGCCAGCAGCCCCGATGAGCGCTATGGCTACACCTTC
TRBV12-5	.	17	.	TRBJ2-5	CASASDPLDPTGETQYF	TGTGCTAGTGCCTCGGATCCGCTGGACCCCACAGGGGAGACCCAGTACTTC
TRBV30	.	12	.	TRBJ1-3	CAWKKQGNTIYF	TGTGCCTGGAAGAAACAAGGAAACACCATATATTTT
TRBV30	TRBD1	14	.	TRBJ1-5	CAWRDRGAHQPQHF	TGTGCCTGGAGGGACAGGGGGGCACATCAGCCCCAGCATTTT
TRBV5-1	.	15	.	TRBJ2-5	CASSSTPGGAETQYF	TGCGCCAGCAGCTCCACTCCTGGGGGCGCGGAGACCCAGTACTTC
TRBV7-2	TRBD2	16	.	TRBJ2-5	CASSLKAGGLQETQYF	TGTGCCAGCAGCTTAAAAGCGGGAGGGCTCCAAGAGACCCAGTACTTC
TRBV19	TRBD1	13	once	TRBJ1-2	CASSPWTGDGYTF	TGTGCCAGTAGTCCCTGGACAGGGGATGGCTACACCTTC
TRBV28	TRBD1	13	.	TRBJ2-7	CASESPGGREQYF	TGTGCCAGCGAAAGCCCAGGGGGCAGGGAGCAGTACTTC
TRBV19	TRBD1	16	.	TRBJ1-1	CASSIAGGQGPTEAFF	TGTGCCAGTAGTATAGCCGGAGGACAGGGGCCGACTGAAGCTTTCTTT
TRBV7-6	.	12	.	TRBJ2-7	CASSSRSYEQYF	TGTGCCAGCAGCAGCCGCTCCTACGAGCAGTACTTC
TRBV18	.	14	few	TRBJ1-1	CASSPPGQNPEAFF	TGTGCCAGCTCACCACCGGGCCAGAACCCTGAAGCTTTCTTT
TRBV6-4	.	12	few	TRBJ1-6	CASTRVRSPLHF	TGTGCCAGCACGAGGGTACGGTCACCCCTCCACTTT
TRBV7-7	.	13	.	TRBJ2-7	CASSLSYGYEQYF	TGTGCTAGCAGCTTGTCTTACGGCTACGAGCAGTACTTC
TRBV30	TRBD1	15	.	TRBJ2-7	CAWSVVDRESYEQYF	TGTGCCTGGAGTGTAGTGGACAGGGAATCTTACGAGCAGTACTTC
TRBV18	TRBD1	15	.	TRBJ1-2	CASSEGQGMSYGYTF	TGTGCCAGCTCAGAGGGACAGGGGATGAGCTATGGCTACACCTTC
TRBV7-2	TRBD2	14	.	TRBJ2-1	CASTPGLAHNEQFF	TGTGCCAGCACCCCGGGACTAGCCCACAATGAGCAGTTCTTC
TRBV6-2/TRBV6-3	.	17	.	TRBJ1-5	CASSYPRTALSNQPQHF	TGTGCCAGCAGTTACCCGAGGACAGCGTTAAGCAATCAGCCCCAGCATTTT
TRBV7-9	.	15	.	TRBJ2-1	CASSSKGSSYNEQFF	TGTGCCAGCAGTTCTAAAGGGAGCTCCTACAATGAGCAGTTCTTC
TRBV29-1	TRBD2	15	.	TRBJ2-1	CSVVLAGGPENEQFF	TGCAGCGTTGTTCTTGCGGGAGGGCCCGAAAATGAGCAGTTCTTC